This TCR beta chain emerged from a study of T cells after posttransplantation cyclophosphamide. Controls had myeloablative marrow grafts with methotrexate and calcineurin inhibitor, sampled at 1 year. Using immunoSEQ multiplex PCR, the repertoire was profiled, and TCRdb retains in-frame clones only, with some absent. Among around 23,000 clones listed, approximately 86% were seen once. On this clone: Antigen specificity is unknown.

Study-level points and caveats: Later post-transplant blood repertoires were often dominated by donor CD8+ memory clones. Recipient CMV seropositivity and CMV reactivation strongly tracked TRB clonality.

This CDR3 region has 16 residues. After removal of 8 bases from V and 3 bases from J, the junction contained 15 bases not matched to a gene. Germline values: CDR1 SNHLY, CDR2 FYNNEI. This clonotype was sampled from a female patient in her 30s who received an allogeneic stem cell transplant from an unrelated donor, was CMV-positive, and had acute and chronic GVHD. The graft donor may be the source of some T cells. The starting material was PBMCs, obtained roughly a year after allogeneic stem cell transplant with calcineurin inhibitor and methotrexate. The gene calls are TRBV2 and TRBJ2-7, with 8 bases matching TRBD2. The CDR3 here is CASWGGGAGVNYEQYF. CDR3 in DNA: TGTGCCAGCTGGGGGGGAGGAGCGGGGGTGAACTACGAGCAGTACTTC.